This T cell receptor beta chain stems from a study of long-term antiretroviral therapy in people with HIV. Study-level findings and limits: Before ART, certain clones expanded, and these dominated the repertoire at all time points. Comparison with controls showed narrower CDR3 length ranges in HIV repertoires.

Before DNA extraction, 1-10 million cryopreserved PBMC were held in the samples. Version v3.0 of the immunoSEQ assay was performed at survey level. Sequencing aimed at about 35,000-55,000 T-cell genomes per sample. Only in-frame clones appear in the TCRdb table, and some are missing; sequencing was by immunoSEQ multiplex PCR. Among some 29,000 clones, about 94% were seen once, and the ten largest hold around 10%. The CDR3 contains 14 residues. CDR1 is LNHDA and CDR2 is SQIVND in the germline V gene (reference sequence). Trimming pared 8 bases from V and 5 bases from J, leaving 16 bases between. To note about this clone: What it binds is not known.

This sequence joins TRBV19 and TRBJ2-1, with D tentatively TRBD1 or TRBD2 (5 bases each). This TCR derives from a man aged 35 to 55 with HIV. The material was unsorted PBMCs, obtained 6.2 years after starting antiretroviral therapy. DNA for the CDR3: TGTGCCAGTGCCGGGACCTCCTTAAACAATGAGCAGTTCTTC. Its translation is CASAGTSLNNEQFF.